Following are 24 T cell receptor beta chains from one sample sequenced in a study of tumor and adjacent non-tumor tissue in lung cancer. The template was RNA from unsorted bulk tissue. Three rounds of nested PCR, following a modified ARM-PCR protocol, produced the TCRbeta library. TCRdb used MiXCR to reprocess the multiplex PCR reads, holding one entry per CDR3 protein. The data show approximately 79,000 distinct CDR3 sequences, roughly two thirds seen once. The sample taken for sequencing was lung tumor tissue. The receptors here all came from a woman in her 40s with non-small cell lung cancer.

To note about this clonotype: One end of the junction varies from germline; a read error may be responsible. The chain recombines TRBV6-1 with TRBJ1-6; the D gene is possibly TRBD1 (6 bases). Per the germline V gene, CDR1 is MNHNS and CDR2 is SASEGT. The CDR3 covers 12 residues. The DNA for the CDR3 is TGTGCCAGCAGGATAGGGGGGTCACCCCTTCACTTT. Translated, it gives CASRIGGSPLHF.

Comments on this clonotype: Given a much more abundant clone one base away, this may be a read error. The CDR3 sequence: CTSSLNLERQYF. The CDR3 region has the DNA TGTACCAGCAGCCTAAATTTGGAGCGGCAGTACTTC. This rearrangement joins TRBV7-9 to TRBJ2-7, with D hard to call. Germline CDR1 is SEHNR and CDR2 is FQNEAQ (reference sequence). The CDR3 consists of 12 residues.

The V and J genes are TRBV2 and TRBJ1-2; 9 nucleotides match TRBD1. Germline V gene data show CDR1 as SNHLY and CDR2 as FYNNEI. The ends lost 6 bases at V and 6 bases at J; junction bases unmatched: 2. The CDR3 spans 12 residues. CDR3 region: CASRRDRDGYTF. CDR3 nucleotide sequence: TGTGCCAGCAGGCGGGACAGGGATGGCTACACCTTC. Filled out from reference TRBV2 and TRBJ1-2, the complete variable domain reads EPEVTQTPSHQVTQMGQEVILRCVPISNHLYFYWYRQILGQKVEFLVSFYNNEISEKSEIFDDQFSVERPDGSNFTLKIRSTKLEDSAMYFCASRRDRDGYTFGSGTRLTVV.

Concerning this clonotype itself: The junction differs from germline at one of its ends, possibly a read error. Here the CDR3 DNA reads TGTGCCAGTAGCCAAGATCTTCGGGGGCGGCACTCTGGGACCAACGTCCTGACTTTC. Amino acids: CASSQDLRGRHSGTNVLTF. This chain joins TRBV4-2 and TRBJ2-6, with D perhaps TRBD1 or TRBD2 (6 bases each). The CDR3 is made up of 19 amino acids. Germline CDR1 and CDR2: LGHNA and YNFKEQ.

This clonotype was observed a single time. The junction departs from the called germline gene at one end, perhaps through a read error. The rearrangement links TRBV11-3 to TRBJ2-1, with D possibly being TRBD1 (5 bases). From germline, CDR1 is SGHNT and CDR2 YENEEA. The CDR3 length is 16 residues. CDR3 sequence: CTSSPRPRGSYNQQFF. The CDR3 DNA sequence: TGTACCAGCAGCCCAAGACCTAGGGGCTCCTACAATCAGCAGTTCTTC.

This clonotype was found many times. The chain employs TRBV4-2 and TRBJ1-3; no reliable D call. Trimming removed 0 bases at V and 0 bases at J, with 9 bases between. The CDR3 runs to 16 residues. Germline V gene sequence: CDR1 LGHNA, CDR2 YNFKEQ. The CDR3 protein is CASSQDWRGSGNTIYF. DNA of the CDR3: TGTGCCAGCAGCCAAGATTGGAGAGGCTCTGGAAACACCATATATTTT.

About this clonotype: At one of its ends the junction is not consistent with the germline gene, which may arise from a read error. The CDR3 loop reads CVSTLTRGNEQFF. The CDR3 region has the DNA TGTGTCAGCACCTTAACAAGGGGGAATGAGCAGTTCTTC. The chain uses TRBV11-2 and TRBJ2-1; the D gene is possibly TRBD1 (6 bases). The CDR3 runs to 13 residues. CDR1 and CDR2 from the germline V gene are SGHAT and FQNNGV.

This clonotype was found many times. The rearrangement uses TRBV20-1 and TRBJ2-4; 11 bases line up with TRBD2. Germline CDR1 and CDR2: DFQATT and SNEGSKA (reference sequence). The V gene end was trimmed by 0 bases and the J gene end by 1 base; junction bases not matched to a gene: 8. The CDR3 covers 18 residues. The CDR3 DNA reads TGCAGTGCTAGAGATGGTGGCTCTAGCGGGAGGGCCAAAAACATTCAGTACTTC. Amino acid sequence: CSARDGGSSGRAKNIQYF.

By frequency in the sample, this clonotype is medium-sized. The genes are TRBV11-2 and TRBJ1-1; D is ambiguous. Germline V CDR1 and CDR2: SGHAT, FQNNGV. This CDR3 contains 13 residues. The V end was cut by 3 bases, the J end by 4 bases, with 9 bases between. DNA of the CDR3: TGTGCCAGCAGCTTGGTAATCCTCACTGAAGCTTTCTTT. This sequence encodes CASSLVILTEAFF.

Points on this clonotype: This CDR3 fails to terminate in the conserved phenylalanine or tryptophan, so it likely reflects a read error. The chain has TRBV6-2 or TRBV6-3 and TRBJ2-5; TRBD2 matches 8 bases. The CDR3 runs 10 residues. Germline assignment: CDR1 MNHEY and CDR2 SVGEGT. The CDR3 DNA sequence: TGTGACAGCGGGAGAGAGACCCAGTACTTA. Its protein product is CDSGRETQYL.

For this clonotype: A read error may produce the germline difference seen at one junction end. This chain joins TRBV11-2 and TRBJ2-4, with D perhaps TRBD2 (5 bases). Germline V CDR1 and CDR2: SGHAT, FQNNGV. The CDR3 consists of 16 residues. As DNA, the CDR3 is TGTGCCAGCAGCTTATCCAGGCAGCTAGCCAAGAACATTCGGTACTTC. Translation gives CASSLSRQLAKNIRYF.

This clonotype was recorded once. One end of the junction is discordant with germline, which a read error may explain. The gene calls are TRBV7-9 and TRBJ2-3, with TRBD2 matching 13 bases. Germline loops: CDR1 SEHNR, CDR2 FQNEAQ (reference sequence). This CDR3 is 22 amino acids long. CDR3 in DNA: TGCGCCAACAGCTCATCCGCCGAAACTAGCGGGAGGGCGTCGGGGGTTTCGGATACGCAGTATTTT. It codes for CANSSSAETSGRASGVSDTQYF.

By share, this clonotype counts as medium-sized. The chain combines TRBV11-2 with TRBJ2-1; no clear D gene. The CDR3 has 15 amino acids. The germline V gene has CDR1 SGHAT and CDR2 FQNNGV. V shed 5 bases and J shed 7 bases, with 18 bases lying between them. CDR3 nucleotides: TGTGCCAGCAGCCCGGACCCCGAGACGAGGAATGAGCAGTTCTTC. Amino acid sequence: CASSPDPETRNEQFF.

Regarding this clonotype: The conserved final phenylalanine or tryptophan is absent from the CDR3, which likely points to a read error. This chain uses TRBV5-1 with TRBJ1-1; 11 nucleotides align to TRBD1. Germline CDR1 is SGHRS and CDR2 is YFSETQ. This CDR3 has 17 residues. CDR3 loop: CASSLDRGRRANTEAFI. The CDR3 coding sequence is TGCGCCAGCAGTTTGGACAGGGGGCGCCGGGCTAACACTGAAGCTTTCATT.

This clonotype was seen only a few times. At one end, the junction sequence differs from germline, possibly due to a read error. The J gene is TRBJ2-3, the V gene TRBV6-6, with D tentatively TRBD1 or TRBD2 (6 bases each). Germline V gene sequence: CDR1 MNHNY, CDR2 SVGAGI (reference sequence). CDR3 size: 15 residues. Here the CDR3 reads CTSSYGRGETDTRYF. The CDR3 DNA follows: TGTACCAGCAGTTACGGAAGGGGGGAGACAGATACACGGTATTTT.

A single count supports this clonotype. The germline gene is not matched at one end of the junction; a read error may be the cause. The V call is TRBV6-1, the J call TRBJ2-7; TRBD1 is a possible D gene (5 bases). CDR1 and CDR2 (germline): MNHNS, SASEGT. The CDR3 covers 13 residues. This chain's CDR3 is CASSRPDNYDQYF. CDR3 nucleotide sequence: TGTGCCAGCAGCCGTCCGGACAACTACGACCAGTACTTC.

The V call is TRBV7-2, the J call TRBJ1-1; no clear D gene. The CDR3 contains 13 residues. The ends were cut back, 3 bases at V and 1 base at J, with 6 bases in the middle. Germline lookup yields CDR1 SGHTA and CDR2 FQGNSA. Here the CDR3 reads CASSFGPNTEAFF. The CDR3 nucleotides are TGTGCCAGCAGCTTCGGTCCGAACACTGAAGCTTTCTTT.

This clonotype was counted once. One base away lies a much larger clone, so this may be a sequencing read error. The J gene is TRBJ2-3, the V gene TRBV5-1; 9 bases match TRBD2. CDR1 and CDR2 from the germline V gene are SGHRS and YFSETQ. This CDR3 is built from 14 residues. Trimming cost V 4 bases and J 4 bases; bases outside gene matches: 4. The CDR3 DNA sequence: TGCGCCAGCAGCATCGGGACTAGCTCAGATACGCAGTATTTT. Translated: CASSIGTSSDTQYF.

This clonotype was found many times. The chain carries TRBV12-5 and TRBJ2-3; 7 bases are a match to TRBD2. V lost 6 bases to trimming and J lost 0 bases; unmatched junction nucleotides: 6. The CDR3 spans 15 residues. The V gene's germline CDR1 is LGHNT and CDR2 FRNRAP. In DNA, the CDR3 is TGTGCTAGTGGGATGAGGCGGGGGAGCACAGATACGCAGTATTTT. It translates to CASGMRRGSTDTQYF.

A note on this clonotype: At one boundary the junction diverges from the germline segment, which might be a read error. V and J are TRBV11-2 and TRBJ2-5; possible D gene TRBD1, 6 bases. The V gene's germline CDR1 is SGHAT and CDR2 FQNNGV. The CDR3 totals 15 residues. CDR3 residues: CVSSLNRDTQEAQYF. The CDR3 DNA reads TGTGTCAGCAGCTTAAACAGGGACACCCAAGAGGCCCAGTACTTC.

This clonotype was observed at least ten times. This chain uses TRBV29-1 with TRBJ2-1; possibly TRBD1 or TRBD2 for D (5 bases each). The V gene's germline CDR1 is SQVTM and CDR2 ANQGSEA. V shed 5 bases and J shed 5 bases, with 13 bases lying between them. This CDR3 contains 13 residues. The CDR3 region has the DNA TGCAGCGTTAACCCAGGGCGGGACAATGAGCAGTTCTTC. Protein sequence: CSVNPGRDNEQFF.

Worth noting for this clonotype: A read error may produce the germline difference seen at one junction end. The chain recombines TRBV4-1 with TRBJ2-5; 8 bases line up with TRBD2. This CDR3 is 19 amino acids long. Germline-derived CDR1 and CDR2 are MGHRA and YSYEKL. The CDR3 reads CASSQEAMGPAGVQETQYF. The CDR3 region has the DNA TGTGCCAGCAGCCAAGAGGCTATGGGGCCAGCGGGGGTACAAGAGACCCAGTACTTC.

Note on this clonotype: Germline and junction disagree at one end, which may indicate a read error. The V and J genes are TRBV6-5 and TRBJ2-7; D perhaps matches TRBD2 (5 bases). There are 16 residues in the CDR3. The germline gives CDR1 MNHEY, CDR2 SVGAGI. CDR3 in DNA: TGTGCTAGCAGCCGGGATAACAGAGGAAGCTCCTACGAGCAGTACTTC. Translating it yields CASSRDNRGSSYEQYF.

As for this clonotype: One end of the junction varies from germline; a read error may be responsible. The DNA of the CDR3 is TGTGCCAGCAGTTACGGTGGCCGCTCTAGCACAGATGCGCAGTTTTTT. Protein product: CASSYGGRSSTDAQFF. The rearrangement links TRBV6-2 or TRBV6-3 to TRBJ2-3, with D maybe TRBD2 (5 bases). The CDR3 is 16 amino acids. Germline V gene lookup returns CDR1 MNHEY and CDR2 SVGEGT.